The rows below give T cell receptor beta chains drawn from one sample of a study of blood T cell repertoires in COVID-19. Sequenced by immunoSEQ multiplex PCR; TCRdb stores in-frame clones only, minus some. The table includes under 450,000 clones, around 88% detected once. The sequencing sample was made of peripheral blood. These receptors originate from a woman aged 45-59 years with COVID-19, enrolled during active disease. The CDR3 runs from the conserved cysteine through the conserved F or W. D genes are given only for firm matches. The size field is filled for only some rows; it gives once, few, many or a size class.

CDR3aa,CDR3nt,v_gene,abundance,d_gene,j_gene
CASSIWGRGSSEAFF,TGTGCCAGTAGTATATGGGGCAGGGGTAGTTCTGAAGCTTTCTTT,TRBV19,.,.,TRBJ1-1
CASSPRQGGYGYTF,TGTGCCAGCAGCCCCCGACAGGGAGGCTATGGCTACACCTTC,TRBV9,.,TRBD1,TRBJ1-2
CAISERTFSPLHF,TGTGCCATCAGTGAGCGGACTTTTTCACCCCTCCACTTT,TRBV10-3,.,.,TRBJ1-6
CATSPRGTALYGYTF,TGTGCCACCAGCCCCCGGGGGACAGCCCTCTATGGCTACACCTTC,TRBV15,once,TRBD1,TRBJ1-2
CAIKTGESSPLHF,TGTGCCATCAAAACAGGGGAAAGCTCACCCCTCCACTTT,TRBV10-3,.,TRBD1,TRBJ1-6
CAWSSGNNYGYTF,TGTGCCTGGAGTTCGGGGAATAACTATGGCTACACCTTC,TRBV30,few,.,TRBJ1-2
CASSWTGEGSYEQYF,TGTGCCAGCAGTTGGACAGGGGAAGGCTCCTACGAGCAGTACTTC,TRBV28,.,TRBD1,TRBJ2-7
CASSRGLSGNTIYF,TGTGCCAGCAGCCGGGGTCTTTCAGGAAACACCATATATTTT,TRBV7-2,.,.,TRBJ1-3
CASSHAGTFGGNTEAFF,TGTGCCAGCAGTCACGCCGGGACATTTGGAGGGAACACTGAAGCTTTCTTT,TRBV2,.,.,TRBJ1-1
CASSYLLTSGKNIQYF,TGTGCCAGCAGTTACCTTCTGACTAGCGGTAAAAACATTCAGTACTTC,TRBV6-2/TRBV6-3,once,TRBD2,TRBJ2-4
CASSSTGSGNTIYF,TGTGCCAGCAGCTCCACGGGGAGTGGAAACACCATATATTTT,TRBV5-5,.,.,TRBJ1-3
CASSENGRREAFF,TGTGCCAGCAGTGAAAACGGTAGGAGAGAAGCTTTCTTT,TRBV2,.,.,TRBJ1-1
CASSLGADNVLTF,TGTGCCAGCAGTTTGGGGGCAGACAACGTCCTGACTTTC,TRBV12-3/TRBV12-4,.,.,TRBJ2-6
CASSHRGGEGYTF,TGTGCCAGCAGCCACCGGGGGGGAGAAGGCTACACCTTC,TRBV7-8,few,.,TRBJ1-2
CASSDWGFRGGNTEAFF,TGCGCCAGCAGTGATTGGGGGTTTAGAGGGGGGAACACTGAAGCTTTCTTT,TRBV10-2,.,.,TRBJ1-1
CASSLAREALNTGELFF,TGTGCCAGCAGCTTAGCCCGGGAGGCCCTGAACACCGGGGAGCTGTTTTTT,TRBV11-3,.,TRBD2,TRBJ2-2
CASSRSLGNTIYF,TGTGCCAGCAGCCGGTCCCTTGGAAACACCATATATTTT,TRBV5-4,few,.,TRBJ1-3
CASSFGGELEQYF,TGTGCCAGCAGCTTTGGAGGTGAACTCGAGCAGTACTTC,TRBV3-1/TRBV3-2,.,.,TRBJ2-7
CASSYGTGHTEAFF,TGTGCCAGCAGCTATGGGACAGGGCACACTGAAGCTTTCTTT,TRBV5-6,.,TRBD1,TRBJ1-1
CASSSDRGGTEAFF,TGTGCCAGCAGCTCGGACAGGGGTGGTACTGAAGCTTTCTTT,TRBV9,.,TRBD1,TRBJ1-1
CASMAFGVSNQPQHF,TGTGCCAGCATGGCTTTCGGGGTGAGCAATCAGCCCCAGCATTTT,TRBV6-6,.,.,TRBJ1-5
CSVEDRDGYGYTF,TGCAGCGTTGAGGACAGGGACGGTTATGGCTACACCTTC,TRBV29-1,once,TRBD1,TRBJ1-2
CASRSNLGGQADNYGYTF,TGTGCCAGCAGATCCAACCTGGGAGGACAGGCAGACAACTATGGCTACACCTTC,TRBV11-2,.,TRBD1,TRBJ1-2
CASSTTGGYTF,TGTGCCAGCAGCACCACAGGGGGCTACACCTTC,TRBV6-6,.,.,TRBJ1-2
CASSPPVYNEQFF,TGTGCCAGCTCACCCCCAGTCTACAATGAGCAGTTCTTC,TRBV18,.,.,TRBJ2-1
CASTPRRVDGNQPQHF,TGTGCCAGTACCCCGAGGAGGGTCGATGGCAATCAGCCCCAGCATTTT,TRBV19,.,.,TRBJ1-5
CAWSVLPAQGAGSGKLFF,TGTGCCTGGAGTGTACTCCCGGCACAGGGGGCTGGGAGTGGAAAACTGTTTTTT,TRBV30,.,TRBD1,TRBJ1-4
CASSPLGRAADSPLHF,TGTGCCAGCAGCCCCTTGGGGAGGGCGGCTGATTCACCCCTCCACTTT,TRBV3-1/TRBV3-2,.,.,TRBJ1-6
CSVAGDYQTGELFF,TGCAGCGTTGCGGGGGACTATCAAACCGGGGAGCTGTTTTTT,TRBV29-1,once,TRBD2,TRBJ2-2
CASSHQGGRSTEAFF,TGCGCCAGCAGCCATCAGGGGGGACGGAGCACTGAAGCTTTCTTT,TRBV4-1,.,TRBD1,TRBJ1-1
CASSLDRTQKAFF,TGTGCCAGCAGCCTAGACAGAACCCAAAAAGCTTTCTTT,TRBV3-1/TRBV3-2,.,.,TRBJ1-1
CAWSQPQGASQPQHF,TGTGCCTGGAGCCAACCACAGGGGGCAAGCCAGCCCCAGCATTTT,TRBV30,.,TRBD1,TRBJ1-5
CARSTGQGKFGANVLTF,TGTGCCAGAAGCACCGGACAGGGTAAATTTGGGGCCAACGTCCTGACTTTC,TRBV5-3,.,TRBD1,TRBJ2-6
CASSQDWGGAGYTF,TGCGCCAGCAGCCAAGATTGGGGGGGCGCTGGCTACACCTTC,TRBV4-1,few,.,TRBJ1-2
CASSQVHRGTEAFF,TGTGCCAGCAGCCAAGTACATAGGGGCACTGAAGCTTTCTTT,TRBV3-1/TRBV3-2,.,.,TRBJ1-1
CASSEAQDRGYGYTF,TGTGCCAGCAGTGAAGCGCAGGACAGGGGCTATGGCTACACCTTC,TRBV6-1,.,TRBD1,TRBJ1-2
CASSLDSTEETQYF,TGTGCCAGCAGCTTAGATTCCACAGAAGAGACCCAGTACTTC,TRBV7-2,.,.,TRBJ2-5
CASSGQGGTGELFF,TGTGCCAGCAGTGGGCAGGGGGGCACCGGGGAGCTGTTTTTT,TRBV9,.,.,TRBJ2-2
CASSRQGDTEAFF,TGTGCCAGCAGCCGACAGGGCGACACTGAAGCTTTCTTT,TRBV3-1/TRBV3-2,once,TRBD1,TRBJ1-1
CASSVRPGTGTASGELFF,TGTGCCAGCAGCGTACGCCCAGGGACAGGGACCGCTTCCGGGGAGCTGTTTTTT,TRBV9,.,TRBD1,TRBJ2-2
CASSLVTGSVEKLFF,TGCGCCAGCAGCTTGGTGACAGGGAGTGTTGAAAAACTGTTTTTT,TRBV5-1,.,TRBD1,TRBJ1-4